The present TCR beta chain was sequenced within a study of human T cells and chemical hapten exposure. Study as a whole: How much TCR each sample yielded varied, mostly because pooled library volumes differed slightly. Findings and caveats of the study: Compared to controls, expanded TCRs made significantly more large clusters of similar CDR3s.

V was trimmed by 7 bases and J by 2 bases, leaving 15 bases between them. The CDR3 has 14 amino acids. Per germline, CDR1 SEHNR and CDR2 FQNEAQ (reference sequence). This clonotype was counted ten times or more. Antigen specificity is unknown. The sample's time point: patch test 1, 2 weeks after DPC sensitization. The treatment is: therapeutic diphenylcyclopropenone sensitization with weekly scalp DPC. The study used a library that attached unique molecular identifiers to individual cDNA molecules. MiXCR, applied by TCRdb to the RACE reads, yields one record per CDR3 protein. This sample has 340,000 or so distinct CDR3 sequences, with roughly 6.9% found just once.

Sequences were derived from whole blood, sampled in connection with sensitization to the hapten diphenylcyclopropenone (DPC). This chain connects TRBV7-9 to TRBJ2-7; tentatively, D is TRBD1 (5 bases). The source of this sequence is a woman under 30 with alopecia areata. Some clones in this sample may be carry-over from other donors' samples. The DNA for the CDR3 is TGTGCCAGCACCGACCCGACAGTCCCCTACGAGCAGTACTTC. This encodes CASTDPTVPYEQYF.